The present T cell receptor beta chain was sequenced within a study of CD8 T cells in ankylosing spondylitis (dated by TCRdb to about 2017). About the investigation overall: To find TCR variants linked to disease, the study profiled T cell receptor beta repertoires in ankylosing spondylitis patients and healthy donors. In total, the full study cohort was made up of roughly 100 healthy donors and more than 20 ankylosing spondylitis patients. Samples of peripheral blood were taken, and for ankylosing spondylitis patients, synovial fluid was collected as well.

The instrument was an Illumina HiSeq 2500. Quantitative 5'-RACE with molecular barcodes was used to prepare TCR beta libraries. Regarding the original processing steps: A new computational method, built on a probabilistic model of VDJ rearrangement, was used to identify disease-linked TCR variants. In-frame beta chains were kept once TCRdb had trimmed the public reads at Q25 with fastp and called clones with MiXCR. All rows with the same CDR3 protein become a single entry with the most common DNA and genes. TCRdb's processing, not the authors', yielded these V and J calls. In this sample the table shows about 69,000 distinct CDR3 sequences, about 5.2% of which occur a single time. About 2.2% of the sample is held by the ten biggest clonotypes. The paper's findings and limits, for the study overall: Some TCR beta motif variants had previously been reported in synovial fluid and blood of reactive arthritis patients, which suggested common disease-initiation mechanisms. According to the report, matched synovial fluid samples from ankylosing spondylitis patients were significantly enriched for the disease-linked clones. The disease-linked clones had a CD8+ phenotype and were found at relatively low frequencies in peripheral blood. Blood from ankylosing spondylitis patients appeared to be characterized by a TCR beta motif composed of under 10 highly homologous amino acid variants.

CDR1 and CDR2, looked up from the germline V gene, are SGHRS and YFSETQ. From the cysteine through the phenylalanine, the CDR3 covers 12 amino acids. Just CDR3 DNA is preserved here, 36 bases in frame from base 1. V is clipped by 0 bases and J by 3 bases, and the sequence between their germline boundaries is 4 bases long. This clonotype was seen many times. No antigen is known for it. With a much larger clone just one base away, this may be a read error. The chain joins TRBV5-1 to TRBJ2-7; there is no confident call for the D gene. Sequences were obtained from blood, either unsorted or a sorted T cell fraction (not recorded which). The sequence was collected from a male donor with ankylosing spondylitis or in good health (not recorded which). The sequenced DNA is TGCGCCAGCAGCTTGGGGAACTACGAGCAGTACTTC. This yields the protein CASSLGNYEQYF.